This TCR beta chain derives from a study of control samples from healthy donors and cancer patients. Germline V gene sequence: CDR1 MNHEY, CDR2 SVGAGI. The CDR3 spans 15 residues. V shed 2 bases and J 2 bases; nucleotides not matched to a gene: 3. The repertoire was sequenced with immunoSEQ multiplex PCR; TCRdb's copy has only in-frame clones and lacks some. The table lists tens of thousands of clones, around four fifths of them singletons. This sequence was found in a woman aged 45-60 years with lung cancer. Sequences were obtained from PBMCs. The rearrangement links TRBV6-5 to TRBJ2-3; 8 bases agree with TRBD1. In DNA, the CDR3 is TGTGCCAGCAGTTACGTGGGACAGGCCACAGATACGCAGTATTTT. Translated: CASSYVGQATDTQYF.